This record concerns one TCR beta chain sequence. Germline V gene data show CDR1 as LNHNV and CDR2 as YYDKDF (reference sequence). Trimming took 8 bases from V and 5 from J, leaving 15 bases between them. This CDR3 comprises 13 residues. The entry originates in a study of blood T cell repertoires in COVID-19. Study as a whole: Both acute and convalescent COVID-19 samples were obtained from the United States, Italy and Spain. Sources were T cells, B-cell-depleted T cells, or PBMCs; the material itself was cDNA or gDNA.

Seattle's enrolled individuals joined amid active infection and were then monitored longitudinally. Study processing details: Nucleated cell counts were estimated from reference gene primer amplification. The assay was immunoSEQ multiplex PCR, and TCRdb's table has in-frame clones only and misses some. The D gene and trimming were derived from the DNA, and the V and J assignments and clone size from that table. The data show approximately 170,000 clones, approximately 90% seen once. The TCR sequence derives from a young man with COVID-19, enrolled during active disease. Sequences were obtained from peripheral blood. The rearrangement joins TRBV15 to TRBJ1-1; the D is unclear. The CDR3 coding sequence is TGTGCCACCGGCCTGAGGGATCGAACTGAAGCTTTCTTT. It yields the protein CATGLRDRTEAFF.